This T cell receptor beta chain derives from a study of HIV-infected patients and healthy controls. This clonotype was picked up many times. Its antigen is unidentified. All unsorted peripheral T cells were captured because whole blood was used without fractionation. Study-wide results and caveats: HIV-infected repertoires had significantly higher mean Gini indices than controls, possibly reflecting oligoclonality. HIV+ repertoires were severely depleted of MAIT alpha-chain CDR3s, unlike healthy controls.

The CDR3 extends over 18 amino acids. With V trimmed by 5 bases and J by 6 bases, 17 bases remained unmatched. Germline lookup yields CDR1 MNHNY and CDR2 SVGAGI (reference sequence). Alpha and beta constant-region primers primed reverse transcription of about 500 ng RNA. Each of the alpha and beta chains got its own library through chain-specific third strand synthesis with indices. All rearrangements within a chain used one primer pair; cDNA molecules carried barcodes. The library had 12-nucleotide molecular identifiers formed by two random hexamers joined together. TCRdb used MiXCR to reprocess the 5' RACE reads, holding one entry per CDR3 protein. The data contain 13,000 to 15,000 distinct CDR3 sequences, about 10% of them seen just once; the ten biggest clones take up less than 8%.

The specimen was blood. This sequence joins TRBV6-6 and TRBJ2-1; TRBD1 aligns across 9 bases. The origin of this receptor is an adult in good health. The CDR3 nucleotides read TGTGCCAGCAGTCCCGGGCAGGGGGGACAGGGAGTGGGCAATGAGCAGTTCTTC. Protein: CASSPGQGGQGVGNEQFF.